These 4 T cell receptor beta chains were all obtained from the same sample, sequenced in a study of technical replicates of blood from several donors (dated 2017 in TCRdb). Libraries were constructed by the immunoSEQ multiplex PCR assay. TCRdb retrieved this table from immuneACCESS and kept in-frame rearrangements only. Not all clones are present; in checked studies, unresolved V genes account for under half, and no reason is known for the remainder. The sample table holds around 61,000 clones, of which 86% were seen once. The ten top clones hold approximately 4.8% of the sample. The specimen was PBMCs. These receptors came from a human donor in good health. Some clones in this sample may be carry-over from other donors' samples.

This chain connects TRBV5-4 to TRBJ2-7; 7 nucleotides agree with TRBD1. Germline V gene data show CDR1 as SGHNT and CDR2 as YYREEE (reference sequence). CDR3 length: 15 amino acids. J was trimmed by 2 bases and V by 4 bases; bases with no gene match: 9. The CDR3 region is CASSRTGVYTYEQYF. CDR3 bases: TGTGCCAGCAGCCGAACAGGGGTCTACACCTACGAGCAGTACTTC.

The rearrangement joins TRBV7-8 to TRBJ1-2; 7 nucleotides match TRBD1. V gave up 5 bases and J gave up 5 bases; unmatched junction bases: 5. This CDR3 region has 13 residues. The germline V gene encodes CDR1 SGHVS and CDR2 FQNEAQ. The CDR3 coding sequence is TGTGCCAGCAGCCCACAGGGGAATTATGGCTACACCTTC. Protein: CASSPQGNYGYTF.

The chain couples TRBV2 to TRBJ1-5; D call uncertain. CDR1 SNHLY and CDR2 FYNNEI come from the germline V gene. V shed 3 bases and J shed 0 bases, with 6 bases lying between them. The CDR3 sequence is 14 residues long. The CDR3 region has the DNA TGTGCCAGCAGTGACCGGGATAGCAATCAGCCCCAGCATTTT. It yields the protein CASSDRDSNQPQHF.

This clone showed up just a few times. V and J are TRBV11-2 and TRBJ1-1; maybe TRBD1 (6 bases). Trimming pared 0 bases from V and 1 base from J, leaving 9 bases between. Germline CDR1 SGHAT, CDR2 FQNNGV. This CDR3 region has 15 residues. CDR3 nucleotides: TGTGCCAGCAGCTTAGACCCCAGGGGGAACACTGAAGCTTTCTTT. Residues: CASSLDPRGNTEAFF.